This is a list of T cell receptor beta chains from one sample in a study of blood T cell repertoires in COVID-19. Using immunoSEQ multiplex PCR, the repertoire was profiled, and TCRdb retains in-frame clones only, with some absent. Of 130,000 or so clones in the sample, around nine tenths were seen once. The sequenced material came from peripheral blood. The receptors derive from a man between 60 and 75 years old with COVID-19, enrolled during active disease. Both conserved end residues are part of each CDR3. D genes are given only for firm matches. Clone sizes are given selectively: once, few, many, or a class where the clone is expanded.

d_call j_call clone_size v_call cdr3_aa cdr3_nt
TRBD1 TRBJ1-2 NA TRBV7-9 CASSFVPGQGKDGYTF TGTGCCAGCAGCTTTGTCCCGGGACAGGGTAAGGATGGCTACACCTTC
NA TRBJ2-1 NA TRBV18 CASSPESNEQFF TGTGCCAGCTCACCAGAGAGCAATGAGCAGTTCTTC
NA TRBJ1-2 NA TRBV5-1 CASSRQVGEGYGYTF TGCGCCAGCAGTCGCCAGGTTGGCGAGGGCTATGGCTACACCTTC
TRBD1 TRBJ1-5 once TRBV19 CASNPQGIVAQPQHF TGTGCCAGTAATCCACAGGGGATCGTCGCTCAGCCCCAGCATTTT
NA TRBJ1-5 NA TRBV7-2 CASSIGQLNQPQHF TGTGCCAGCAGCATTGGACAGTTGAATCAGCCCCAGCATTTT
TRBD2 TRBJ2-7 NA TRBV11-2 CASSLEFSKQGLGGSYEQYF TGTGCCAGCAGCTTAGAGTTTAGTAAGCAGGGACTAGGGGGCTCCTACGAGCAGTACTTC
NA TRBJ1-1 few TRBV2 CASRETGFNTEAFF TGTGCCAGCAGGGAGACAGGTTTTAACACTGAAGCTTTCTTT
NA TRBJ1-5 NA TRBV11-2 CASSPGLPNQPQHF TGTGCCAGCAGCCCGGGACTTCCCAATCAGCCCCAGCATTTT
TRBD2 TRBJ2-5 NA TRBV25-1 CATSRREGQETQYF TGTGCCACCTCCCGCAGGGAGGGCCAAGAGACCCAGTACTTC
NA TRBJ2-3 NA TRBV11-1 CASSERPADTQYF TGTGCCAGCAGCGAGAGGCCGGCGGATACGCAGTATTTT
NA TRBJ1-2 NA TRBV5-6 CASSLPGIQGGYTF TGTGCCAGCAGCCTACCCGGGATCCAAGGAGGCTACACCTTC
TRBD1 TRBJ1-1 NA TRBV18 CASSSRQGMNTEAFF TGTGCCAGCTCGTCTCGACAGGGAATGAACACTGAAGCTTTCTTT
NA TRBJ1-4 NA TRBV30 CAWNPPGQGKEKLFF TGTGCCTGGAACCCCCCGGGGCAGGGGAAGGAAAAACTGTTTTTT
NA TRBJ1-1 few TRBV6-2/TRBV6-3 CASSYPGFSNTEAFF TGTGCCAGCAGTTACCCGGGGTTTTCGAACACTGAAGCTTTCTTT
TRBD2 TRBJ2-3 NA TRBV7-9 CASSLRAGGSTDTQYF TGTGCCAGCAGCTTACGGGCGGGGGGGAGCACAGATACGCAGTATTTT
NA TRBJ1-2 NA TRBV27 CASSLLPMRTEANYGYTF TGTGCCAGCAGTTTACTTCCGATGCGGACTGAAGCTAACTATGGCTACACCTTC
NA TRBJ1-1 NA TRBV5-6 CASSLGLNTEAFF TGTGCCAGCAGCCTGGGGCTGAACACTGAAGCTTTCTTT
NA TRBJ2-5 NA TRBV15 CATSGDQGYGETQYF TGTGCCACCAGCGGGGATCAGGGTTACGGAGAGACCCAGTACTTC
NA TRBJ2-2 NA TRBV6-2/TRBV6-3 CASSSGTGELFF TGTGCCAGCAGTTCCGGGACCGGGGAGCTGTTTTTT
TRBD1 TRBJ1-1 NA TRBV6-5 CASSQTAGGTEAFF TGTGCCAGCAGCCAGACCGCAGGGGGCACTGAAGCTTTCTTT
NA TRBJ1-1 NA TRBV6-1 CASSERQNTEAFF TGTGCCAGCAGTGAAAGACAGAACACTGAAGCTTTCTTT
TRBD2 TRBJ2-1 NA TRBV19 CASSALTSGDYNEQFF TGTGCCAGTAGTGCTCTGACTAGCGGGGATTACAATGAGCAGTTCTTC
TRBD1 TRBJ1-6 NA TRBV18 CASSPGQGNSPLHF TGTGCCAGCTCACCGGGACAGGGTAATTCACCCCTCCACTTT
TRBD1 TRBJ2-1 NA TRBV7-2 CASSVDRGGNEQFF TGTGCCAGCAGCGTCGACAGGGGCGGCAATGAGCAGTTCTTC
NA TRBJ1-5 NA TRBV2 CASSDTDSNQPQHF TGTGCCAGCAGTGATACAGATAGCAATCAGCCCCAGCATTTT
TRBD1 TRBJ1-2 few TRBV7-9 CASSLEGAGFYGYTF TGTGCCAGCAGCTTAGAGGGGGCGGGGTTCTATGGCTACACCTTC
TRBD1 TRBJ1-2 NA TRBV2 CASSRGTGLLGYTF TGTGCCAGCAGTCGTGGGACAGGGCTGTTGGGCTACACCTTC
TRBD1 TRBJ1-6 NA TRBV19 CASKGGAGHNSPLHF TGTGCCAGTAAAGGGGGCGCGGGGCATAATTCACCCCTCCACTTT
NA TRBJ1-5 NA TRBV19 CASSIGLGPQHF TGTGCCAGTAGTATAGGTCTAGGGCCCCAGCATTTT
TRBD1 TRBJ2-1 NA TRBV18 CASSLPDRNEQFF TGTGCCAGCTCATTACCGGACAGGAATGAGCAGTTCTTC
TRBD1 TRBJ1-2 NA TRBV7-6 CASSLAGGGNYGYTF TGTGCCAGCAGCTTAGCAGGGGGCGGAAACTATGGCTACACCTTC
NA TRBJ1-4 NA TRBV2 CASRWGLGNEKLFF TGTGCCAGCAGGTGGGGACTCGGAAATGAAAAACTGTTTTTT
NA TRBJ2-7 NA TRBV12-3/TRBV12-4 CASSLEGSYEQYF TGTGCCAGCAGTTTGGAGGGCTCCTACGAGCAGTACTTC
NA TRBJ1-2 once TRBV5-4 CASSLVSQVYGYTF TGTGCCAGCAGCTTGGTTTCGCAGGTCTATGGCTACACCTTC
TRBD1 TRBJ1-2 NA TRBV30 CAWSSGDHRGSGYTF TGTGCCTGGAGCTCGGGGGATCACAGGGGGAGTGGCTACACCTTC
TRBD1 TRBJ2-5 NA TRBV7-9 CASSLILTGRRETQYF TGTGCCAGCAGCCTGATTTTGACAGGGCGACGAGAGACCCAGTACTTC
NA TRBJ1-5 NA TRBV3-1/TRBV3-2 CASSEQGTSAQHF TGTGCCAGCAGCGAACAGGGCACATCGGCCCAGCATTTT
NA TRBJ2-7 NA TRBV27 CASSLGGYGSYEQYF TGTGCCAGCAGTTTAGGGGGGTATGGTTCCTACGAGCAGTACTTC
NA TRBJ1-5 NA TRBV15 CATSLQGREYQPQHF TGTGCCACCAGTTTACAGGGAAGGGAATATCAGCCCCAGCATTTT
TRBD2 TRBJ2-2 NA TRBV5-1 CASSWGGSGVTGELFF TGCGCCAGCAGCTGGGGCGGTAGCGGGGTGACCGGGGAGCTGTTTTTT
NA TRBJ2-2 NA TRBV3-1/TRBV3-2 CASSRLQGTTGELFF TGTGCCAGCAGCCGCTTACAGGGTACCACCGGGGAGCTGTTTTTT
NA TRBJ2-5 once TRBV5-6 CASSLRGGQETQYF TGTGCCAGCAGCTTGAGGGGAGGCCAAGAGACCCAGTACTTC
TRBD2 TRBJ2-6 NA TRBV5-1 CASTPGGSSGANVLTF TGCGCCAGCACCCCGGGGGGGTCCTCTGGGGCCAACGTCCTGACTTTC
NA TRBJ1-3 NA TRBV27 CASRRTAGNTIYF TGTGCCAGCAGGAGGACAGCTGGAAACACCATATATTTT
NA TRBJ2-5 NA TRBV5-1 CASSPTGQYQETQYF TGCGCCAGCAGTCCTACCGGACAGTACCAAGAGACCCAGTACTTC
NA TRBJ1-4 NA TRBV6-5 CASRAGTVYEKLFF TGTGCCAGCAGAGCCGGGACTGTCTACGAAAAACTGTTTTTT
TRBD1 TRBJ1-1 NA TRBV30 CAWSYGQGSTEAFF TGTGCCTGGAGTTATGGACAGGGGAGCACTGAAGCTTTCTTT
NA TRBJ1-2 NA TRBV7-7 CASSYSGAGTYSYGYTF TGTGCCAGCAGCTATTCCGGTGCGGGAACGTATAGCTATGGCTACACCTTC
NA TRBJ1-3 NA TRBV2 CATEEGAGNTIYF TGTGCCACCGAGGAAGGGGCAGGAAACACCATATATTTT
NA TRBJ1-1 NA TRBV9 CASSVSTRGTEAFF TGTGCCAGCAGCGTAAGTACAAGAGGCACTGAAGCTTTCTTT
NA TRBJ2-7 NA TRBV30 CAWSRLHYEQYF TGTGCCTGGAGTCGCTTACACTACGAGCAGTACTTC
TRBD1 TRBJ2-4 NA TRBV7-2 CASSIRGPTNIQYF TGTGCCAGCAGCATCAGGGGGCCCACAAACATTCAGTACTTC
TRBD2 TRBJ2-1 NA TRBV11-2 CASSSRGGMDEQFF TGTGCCAGCAGCTCGCGGGGGGGCATGGATGAGCAGTTCTTC
TRBD1 TRBJ1-1 few TRBV15 CATSRDRANTEAFF TGTGCCACCAGCAGGGACAGGGCGAACACTGAAGCTTTCTTT
NA TRBJ2-2 once TRBV11-2 CASSLDRRIPGELFF TGTGCCAGCAGCTTAGACAGGAGGATACCCGGGGAGCTGTTTTTT
NA TRBJ2-4 NA TRBV24-1 CATQGVGDKNIQYF TGTGCCACGCAAGGGGTAGGGGACAAAAACATTCAGTACTTC
NA TRBJ1-2 NA TRBV7-3 CASSRDPTGVYGYTF TGTGCCAGCAGCAGAGACCCCACAGGTGTTTATGGCTACACCTTC